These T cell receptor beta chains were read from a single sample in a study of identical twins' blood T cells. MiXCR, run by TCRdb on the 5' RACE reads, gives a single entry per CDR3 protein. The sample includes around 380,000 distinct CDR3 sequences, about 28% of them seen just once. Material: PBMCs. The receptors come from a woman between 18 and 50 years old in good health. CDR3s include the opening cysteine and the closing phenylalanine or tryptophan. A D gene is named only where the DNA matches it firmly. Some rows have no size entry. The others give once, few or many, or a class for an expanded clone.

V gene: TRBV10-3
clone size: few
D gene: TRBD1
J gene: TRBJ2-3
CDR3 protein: CAISSEGQGSDTQYF
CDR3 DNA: TGTGCCATCAGTTCAGAGGGACAGGGGTCAGATACGCAGTATTTT

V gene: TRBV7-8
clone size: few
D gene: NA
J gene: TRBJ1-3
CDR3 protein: CAGSPELDSYSGNTIYF
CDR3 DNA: TGTGCCGGCAGCCCAGAACTCGACAGCTACTCTGGAAACACCATATATTTT

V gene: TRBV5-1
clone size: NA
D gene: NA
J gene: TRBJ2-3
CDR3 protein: CASGSYSGYTDTQYF
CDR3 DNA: TGCGCCAGCGGCTCCTATAGCGGATACACAGATACGCAGTATTTT

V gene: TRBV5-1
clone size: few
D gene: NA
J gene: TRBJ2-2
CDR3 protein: CASSAPEGTGELFF
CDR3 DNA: TGCGCCAGCAGCGCCCCGGAGGGAACCGGGGAGCTGTTTTTT

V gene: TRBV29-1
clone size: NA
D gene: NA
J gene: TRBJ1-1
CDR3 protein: CSVEVGINTEVFF
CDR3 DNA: TGCAGCGTTGAAGTAGGCATAAACACTGAAGTTTTCTTT

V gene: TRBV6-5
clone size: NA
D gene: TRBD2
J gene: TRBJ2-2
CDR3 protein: CASSKLAGGPSGELFF
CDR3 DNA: TGTGCCAGCAGTAAACTAGCGGGAGGGCCGAGCGGGGAGCTGTTTTTT

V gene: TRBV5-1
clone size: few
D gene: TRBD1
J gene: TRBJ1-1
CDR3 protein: CASSSGQGVGGTEAFF
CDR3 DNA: TGCGCCAGCAGCTCCGGACAGGGGGTGGGTGGCACTGAAGCTTTCTTT

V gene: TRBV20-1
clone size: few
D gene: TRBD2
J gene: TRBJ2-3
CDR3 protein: CSARDLAATDTQYF
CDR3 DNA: TGCAGTGCTAGAGATCTAGCGGCGACAGATACGCAGTATTTT

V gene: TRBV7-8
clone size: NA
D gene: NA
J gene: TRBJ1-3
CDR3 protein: CASSSYWGDGNTIYF
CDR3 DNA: TGTGCCAGCAGCTCTTACTGGGGAGACGGAAACACCATATATTTT

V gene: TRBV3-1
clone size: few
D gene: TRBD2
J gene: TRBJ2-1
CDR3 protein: CASSQGTSGGPDEQFF
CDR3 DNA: TGTGCCAGCAGCCAAGGGACTAGCGGGGGGCCCGATGAGCAGTTCTTC

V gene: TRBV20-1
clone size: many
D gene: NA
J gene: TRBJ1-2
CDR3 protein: CSASSSGMGGYTF
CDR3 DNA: TGCAGTGCTAGTTCGTCGGGGATGGGGGGCTACACCTTC